These 8 T cell receptor beta chains were all obtained from the same sample, sequenced in a study of early T cells in non-severe SARS-CoV-2 infection. TCRdb processed the 5' RACE reads anew with MiXCR; each CDR3 protein has one entry. The sample lists 20,000 to 25,000 distinct CDR3 sequences, around 3.5% occurring once. Material for sequencing was whole blood. The receptor source for this set is an adult who was a healthcare worker with PCR-confirmed SARS-CoV-2 infection or an uninfected control (not recorded which).

This clonotype was found many times. The gene calls are TRBV6-2 or TRBV6-3 and TRBJ2-3; TRBD1 aligns across 8 bases. The CDR3 spans 16 residues. Germline loops: CDR1 MNHEY, CDR2 SVGEGT. Trimming removed 3 bases from V and 2 bases from J; junction bases left unmatched: 7. For the CDR3, the DNA is TGTGCCAGCAGTTATCCATTCAGGGGGCTCACAGATACGCAGTATTTT. This gives the protein CASSYPFRGLTDTQYF.

This clonotype was seen repeatedly, ten times or more. The chain carries TRBV12-3 or TRBV12-4 and TRBJ1-5; weak D call: TRBD1 (5 bases). The CDR3 covers 14 residues. V dropped 1 base and J dropped 2 bases, with 6 bases sitting between them. The CDR3 loop reads CASSLGGGNQPQHF. CDR3 DNA sequence: TGTGCCAGCAGTTTAGGGGGGGGCAATCAGCCCCAGCATTTT.

This clonotype was found many times. The rearrangement joins TRBV7-2 to TRBJ2-2; 10 bases are a match to TRBD2. CDR1 is SGHTA and CDR2 is FQGNSA in the germline V gene. The CDR3 length is 17 residues. With 5 bases clipped from V and 7 bases from J, the junction kept 13 bases outside the gene matches. The CDR3 region is CASSPLLAGSYIGELFF. The CDR3 coding sequence is TGTGCCAGCAGCCCTCTACTAGCGGGATCCTACATCGGGGAGCTGTTTTTT.

Ten or more counts support this clonotype. The chain carries TRBV6-2 or TRBV6-3 and TRBJ2-7; a possible D gene is TRBD1 (6 bases). CDR1 is MNHEY and CDR2 is SVGEGT in the germline V gene. The CDR3 totals 14 residues. V was trimmed by 2 bases and J by 0 bases, leaving 8 bases between them. In DNA form, the CDR3 reads TGTGCCAGCAGTTACGGGGGCGGCTCCTACGAGCAGTACTTC. Amino acids: CASSYGGGSYEQYF.

This clonotype was detected a few times. The V gene is TRBV12-3 or TRBV12-4, the J gene TRBJ1-2, with 9 bases aligning to TRBD1. The CDR3 sequence is 15 residues long. Trimming removed 5 bases from V and 2 bases from J; junction bases left unmatched: 6. CDR3 DNA: TGTGCCAGCAGTATCGGGACAGGGTCCAACTATGGCTACACCTTC. Translated, it gives CASSIGTGSNYGYTF.

In this sample, this clonotype is medium-sized. The chain is built from TRBV12-3 or TRBV12-4 and TRBJ2-1; unclear D gene. The CDR3 is 12 amino acids. Trimming removed 6 bases from V and 10 bases from J, with 13 bases in between. In DNA form, the CDR3 reads TGTGCCAGCAGGCTTCTCGACTCCGAGCAGTTCTTC. Translated, it gives CASRLLDSEQFF.

This rearrangement joins TRBV11-2 to TRBJ2-2, with D unclear. This CDR3 region has 13 residues. Trimming removed 2 bases at V and 5 bases at J, with 6 bases between. CDR1 is SGHAT and CDR2 is FQNNGV in the germline V gene. The CDR3 nucleotides read TGTGCCAGCAGCTTAAAGGCTACCGGGGAGCTGTTTTTT. It translates to CASSLKATGELFF.

There are many counts of this clonotype. The V gene is TRBV6-2 or TRBV6-3, the J gene TRBJ2-3; TRBD2 is a possible D gene (5 bases). V was clipped by 0 bases and J by 5 bases, with 15 bases between them. CDR1 is MNHEY, CDR2 SVGEGT, per germline. The CDR3 has 16 residues. The CDR3 DNA sequence: TGTGCCAGCAGTTACTCGTTTAGACGGGGTAAAGATACGCAGTATTTT. This gives the protein CASSYSFRRGKDTQYF.